These T cell receptor beta chains were read from a single sample in a study of cytomegalovirus exposure and HLA in healthy donors. Here immunoSEQ multiplex PCR was the method, and the copy in TCRdb shows in-frame clones only, minus some. Among around 76,000 clones listed, more than 65% were seen once. The sequenced material came from PBMCs. The receptors shown here come from a woman between 35 and 50 years old in good health and CMV-seropositive. CDR3s include the opening cysteine and the closing phenylalanine or tryptophan. The order of the fields is V gene, D gene, CDR3 length, clone size, J gene, CDR3 DNA, CDR3 protein. A D gene is named only where the DNA matches it firmly. The size field is filled for only some rows; it gives once, few, many or a size class.

TRBV15	TRBD1	16	.	TRBJ1-5	TGTGCCACCAGCAGGGACAGGGGAAATAGCAATCAGCCCCAGCATTTT	CATSRDRGNSNQPQHF
TRBV5-1	TRBD1	14	once	TRBJ1-6	TGCGCCAGCAGCGTGGGACAGGGGTATTCACCCCTCCACTTT	CASSVGQGYSPLHF
TRBV18	TRBD2	18	few	TRBJ2-7	TGTGCCAGCTCACCAGGACTAGCGGACAAGAACTATCACTACGAGCAGTACTTC	CASSPGLADKNYHYEQYF
TRBV2	.	14	.	TRBJ2-2	TGTGCCAGCAGGGAGGCGTCGGGCACCGGGGAGCTGTTTTTT	CASREASGTGELFF
TRBV7-8	.	13	.	TRBJ2-1	TGTGCCAGCACCATCCGCCAGGACAATGAGCAGTTCTTC	CASTIRQDNEQFF
TRBV5-6	.	13	few	TRBJ2-1	TGTGCCAGAAAACGTAGTTCCTACAATGAGCAGTTCTTC	CARKRSSYNEQFF
TRBV5-1	TRBD1	15	.	TRBJ1-1	TGCGCCAGCAGCTTTTCCGGGACAGGGGGCGGATCAGCTTTCTTT	CASSFSGTGGGSAFF
TRBV27	.	15	few	TRBJ1-6	TGTGCCAGCAGTTTCCTCAACGAGGCAAATTCACCCCTCCACTTT	CASSFLNEANSPLHF
TRBV13	.	15	.	TRBJ2-6	TGTGCCAGCAGCGAACAGGGCGCTGGGGCCAACGTCCTGACTTTC	CASSEQGAGANVLTF
TRBV7-9	.	14	.	TRBJ1-1	TGTGCCAGCAGCTTTCTTGGAACTAGTACTGAAGCTTTCTTT	CASSFLGTSTEAFF
TRBV5-6	TRBD2	18	few	TRBJ2-2	TGTGCCAGCAGCGTACGGACTAGCGGGGGCTCGAACACCGGGGAGCTGTTTTTT	CASSVRTSGGSNTGELFF
TRBV14	TRBD1	16	.	TRBJ1-1	TGTGCCAGCAGAAGGGGGACAGGGGCTCCCGGGACTGAAGCTTTCTTT	CASRRGTGAPGTEAFF
TRBV19	.	15	.	TRBJ2-7	TGTGCCAGTAGTATTACTGGTGTGACTTCCTACGAGCAGTACTTC	CASSITGVTSYEQYF
TRBV7-2	TRBD2	15	.	TRBJ2-5	TGTGCCAGCAGCTCGCTAGCGGGGACCAGGGAGACCCAGTACTTC	CASSSLAGTRETQYF
TRBV27	.	12	.	TRBJ2-3	TGTGCCAGCAGTTCTTTCACAGATACGCAGTATTTT	CASSSFTDTQYF
TRBV30	.	14	.	TRBJ2-5	TGTGCCTGGAGTGTACAGCTTATCCAAGAGACCCAGTACTTC	CAWSVQLIQETQYF
TRBV7-8	TRBD2	15	.	TRBJ2-2	TGTGCCAGCAGTCGTAGCGGGGGGGCCTCCGGGGAGCTGTTTTTT	CASSRSGGASGELFF
TRBV10-3	.	13	.	TRBJ1-4	TGTGCCATCAGCGAGTCTGGAGATGAAAAACTGTTTTTT	CAISESGDEKLFF
TRBV9	.	13	.	TRBJ1-2	TGTGCCAGCAGCGTAGGACAGAGCTATGGCTACACCTTC	CASSVGQSYGYTF
TRBV5-1	TRBD1	14	.	TRBJ1-5	TGCGCCAGCAGCCCGACGACAGGGACTCAGCCCCAGCATTTT	CASSPTTGTQPQHF
TRBV2	TRBD1	16	few	TRBJ1-1	TGTGCCAGCAGTGAATCCCGGACAGGGTCGGGGACTGAAGCTTTCTTT	CASSESRTGSGTEAFF
TRBV5-1	.	15	.	TRBJ1-5	TGCGCCAGCAGCGTCGCGGGGGGGGTGAATCAGCCCCAGCATTTT	CASSVAGGVNQPQHF